The present T cell receptor (beta chain) was sequenced within a study of shared clonotypes between healthy human individuals. Terminally differentiated effector memory CD45RA+ cells were excluded by CCR7 positive selection of CD45RO-negative cells. The protocol was immunoSEQ multiplex PCR, while the TCRdb copy is restricted to in-frame clones and leaves out a portion. The sample has under 700,000 clones; roughly 95% are singletons. Findings and caveats of the study: A reduction in generation probabilities was seen for non-shared clonotypes relative to those shared by all four donors.

Trimming took 5 bases from V and 6 from J; bases not matched to a gene: 13. Germline V gives CDR1 SGHTA, CDR2 FQGTGA. This CDR3 has 16 residues. Regarding this clone: Its target is unknown.

The receptor was isolated from a woman younger than 45 in good health. The V and J genes are TRBV7-3 and TRBJ2-7, with 10 bases matching TRBD2. The material sequenced was naive CD8+ T cells sorted from blood. The CDR3 coding sequence is TGTGCCAGCAGCCAGGGCGCTAGCGGGAGTGTTAGCGAGCAGTACTTC. Protein sequence: CASSQGASGSVSEQYF.